A selection of T cell receptor beta chains follows, all from one sample in a study of shared clonotypes between healthy human individuals. Generated by immunoSEQ multiplex PCR, the TCRdb table keeps only in-frame clones and is missing some. The sample yields about 480,000 clones, 75% to 80% seen once. Sequenced: PBMCs. These receptors were collected from a woman aged 40 to 50 in good health. Some clones in this sample may be carry-over from other donors' samples. The CDR3 runs from the conserved cysteine through the conserved F or W. The D gene is left open where the match is weak. The size field is filled for only some rows; it gives once, few, many or a size class.

d_gene: -; j_gene: TRBJ1-1; v_gene: TRBV28; abundance: -; CDR3aa: CASSLSRNTEAFF; CDR3nt: TGTGCCAGCAGTTTATCCCGGAACACTGAAGCTTTCTTT
d_gene: -; j_gene: TRBJ2-3; v_gene: TRBV5-1; abundance: -; CDR3aa: CASSLGSRADTQYF; CDR3nt: TGCGCCAGCAGCTTGGGATCTAGGGCAGATACGCAGTATTTT
d_gene: -; j_gene: TRBJ2-3; v_gene: TRBV28; abundance: -; CDR3aa: CASSGGLAARLGTQYF; CDR3nt: TGTGCCAGCAGTGGGGGGTTAGCGGCTCGATTGGGTACGCAGTATTTT
d_gene: -; j_gene: TRBJ1-1; v_gene: TRBV9; abundance: -; CDR3aa: CASSVALGIVGNTEAFF; CDR3nt: TGTGCCAGCAGCGTAGCTCTGGGTATTGTTGGCAACACTGAAGCTTTCTTT
d_gene: -; j_gene: TRBJ1-5; v_gene: TRBV2; abundance: -; CDR3aa: CASSFYSNQPQHF; CDR3nt: TGTGCCAGCAGCTTCTATAGCAATCAGCCCCAGCATTTT
d_gene: TRBD1; j_gene: TRBJ1-4; v_gene: TRBV28; abundance: -; CDR3aa: CASSPDRAGEKLFF; CDR3nt: TGTGCCAGCAGTCCGGACAGGGCCGGTGAAAAACTGTTTTTT
d_gene: TRBD1; j_gene: TRBJ1-2; v_gene: TRBV5-1; abundance: few; CDR3aa: CASSRGQGASNYGYTF; CDR3nt: TGCGCCAGCAGCAGGGGACAGGGGGCGAGTAACTATGGCTACACCTTC
d_gene: TRBD1; j_gene: TRBJ2-3; v_gene: TRBV2; abundance: -; CDR3aa: CASRRTGGGTQYF; CDR3nt: TGTGCCAGCAGAAGGACAGGCGGAGGTACGCAGTATTTT
d_gene: -; j_gene: TRBJ2-7; v_gene: TRBV4-2; abundance: -; CDR3aa: CASSLGDTAYEQYF; CDR3nt: TGTGCCAGCAGCCTAGGGGACACAGCCTACGAGCAGTACTTC
d_gene: -; j_gene: TRBJ2-3; v_gene: TRBV7-9; abundance: -; CDR3aa: CASSLDRNTQYF; CDR3nt: TGTGCCAGCAGCTTAGATCGGAATACGCAGTATTTT
d_gene: TRBD1; j_gene: TRBJ2-5; v_gene: TRBV6-1; abundance: -; CDR3aa: CASSGTGVAGETQYF; CDR3nt: TGTGCCAGCAGCGGGACAGGGGTCGCCGGAGAGACCCAGTACTTC
d_gene: TRBD2; j_gene: TRBJ2-3; v_gene: TRBV25-1; abundance: many; CDR3aa: CASSVLAGGIFGTDTQYF; CDR3nt: TGTGCCAGCAGTGTACTAGCGGGAGGGATCTTCGGCACAGATACGCAGTATTTT